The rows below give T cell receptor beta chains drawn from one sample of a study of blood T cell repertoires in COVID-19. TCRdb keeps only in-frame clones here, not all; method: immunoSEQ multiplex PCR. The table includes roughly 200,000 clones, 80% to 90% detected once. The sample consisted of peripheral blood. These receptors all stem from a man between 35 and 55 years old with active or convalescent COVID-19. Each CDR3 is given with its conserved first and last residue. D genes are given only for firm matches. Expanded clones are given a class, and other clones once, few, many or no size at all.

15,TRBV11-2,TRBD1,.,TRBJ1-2,TGTGCCAGCAGCCCCCGACAGGGGGCTAACTATGGCTACACCTTC,CASSPRQGANYGYTF
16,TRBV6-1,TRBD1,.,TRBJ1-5,TGTGCCAGCAGTGAACCAGTTCAGGGGGTCAATCAGCCCCAGCATTTT,CASSEPVQGVNQPQHF
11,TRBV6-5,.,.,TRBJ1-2,TGTGCCACCACAGATTCCTATGGCTACACCTTC,CATTDSYGYTF
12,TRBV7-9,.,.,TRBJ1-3,TGTGCCAGCAGTTCCACGACTAACACCATATATTTT,CASSSTTNTIYF
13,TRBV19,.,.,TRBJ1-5,TGTGCCAGTAGTGCCGACAGGACCACGCCCCAGCATTTT,CASSADRTTPQHF
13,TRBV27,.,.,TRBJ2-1,TGTGCCAGCAGAGAGCTCCCCTACAATGAGCAGTTCTTC,CASRELPYNEQFF
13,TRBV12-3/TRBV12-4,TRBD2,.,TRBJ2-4,TGTGCCAGCAGTTTAAGCGGGAGAAACATTCAGTACTTC,CASSLSGRNIQYF
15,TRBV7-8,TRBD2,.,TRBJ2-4,TGTGCCAGCAGCCCCCGACTAGCGGGAGGAGACATTCAGTACTTC,CASSPRLAGGDIQYF
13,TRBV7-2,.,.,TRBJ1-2,TGTGCCAGCAGCCCACCGATGGCCTTTCTCTACACCTTC,CASSPPMAFLYTF
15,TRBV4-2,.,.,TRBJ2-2,TGTGCCAGCAGCCAAGACTTGAGCGGCTTGCGGGAGCTGTTTTTT,CASSQDLSGLRELFF
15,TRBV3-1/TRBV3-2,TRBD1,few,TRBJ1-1,TGTGCCAGCAGCCTTTCCGGGACAGGCGCCGGGCAGGCTTTCTTT,CASSLSGTGAGQAFF
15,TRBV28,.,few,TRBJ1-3,TGTGCCAGCAGTTCCGTAGAAGGGGAAGGAAACACCATATATTTT,CASSSVEGEGNTIYF
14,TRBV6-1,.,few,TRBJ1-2,TGTGCCAGCAGTGAAGCTGGCAACAACTATGGCTACACCTTC,CASSEAGNNYGYTF
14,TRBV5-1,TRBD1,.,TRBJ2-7,TGCGCCAGCAGCGGGGGGGACAGGGATGACGAGCAGTACTTC,CASSGGDRDDEQYF
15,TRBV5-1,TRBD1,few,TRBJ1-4,TGCGCCAGCAGCACGCAGGGGGCATCTAATGAAAAACTGTTTTTT,CASSTQGASNEKLFF
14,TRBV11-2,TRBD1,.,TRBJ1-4,TGTGCCAGCAGCGGACAGGGGATTAATGAAAAACTGTTTTTT,CASSGQGINEKLFF
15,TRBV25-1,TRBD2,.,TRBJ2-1,TGTGCCAGCAGTTTCCTAGCGGGAGGATACAATGAGCAGTTCTTC,CASSFLAGGYNEQFF
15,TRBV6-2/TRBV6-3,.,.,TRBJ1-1,TGTGCCAGCAGTTACAAGCGACTCTTGAACACTGAAGCTTTCTTT,CASSYKRLLNTEAFF
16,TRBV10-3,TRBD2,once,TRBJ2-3,TGTGCCATCTGCCCCGGACTAGCGGGAGCGACAGATACGCAGTATTTT,CAICPGLAGATDTQYF
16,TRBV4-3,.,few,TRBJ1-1,TGCGCCAGCACTAACACCCTGACAGGTATGAACACTGAAGCTTTCTTT,CASTNTLTGMNTEAFF
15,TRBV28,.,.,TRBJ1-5,TGTGCCAGCAGTTTAAGGCGGCTTAGCAATCAGCCCCAGCATTTT,CASSLRRLSNQPQHF
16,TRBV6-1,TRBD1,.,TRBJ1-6,TGTGCCAGCAGTGAAGACAGGGGGCAATATAATTCACCCCTCCACTTT,CASSEDRGQYNSPLHF
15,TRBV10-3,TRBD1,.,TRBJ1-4,TGTGCCATCAGCGAGGGACAGGGGCTAAATGAAAAACTGTTTTTT,CAISEGQGLNEKLFF
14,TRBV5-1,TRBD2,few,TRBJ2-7,TGCGCCAGCAGCCCGGGACTAGCGGGGTACGAGCAGTACTTC,CASSPGLAGYEQYF
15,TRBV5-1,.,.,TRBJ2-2,TGCGCCAGCAGCTTGGCTGAGCCCCTCACCGGGGAGCTGTTTTTT,CASSLAEPLTGELFF
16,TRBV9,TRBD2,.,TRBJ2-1,TGTGCCAGCAGCCCGCAGACTAGCGGACTATACAATGAGCAGTTCTTC,CASSPQTSGLYNEQFF
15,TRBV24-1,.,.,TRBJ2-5,TGTGCCACCAGTGATTCCAGCCTATCGGGGTTTGGCCAGTACTTC,CATSDSSLSGFGQYF
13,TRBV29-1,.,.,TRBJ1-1,TGCAGCGTTGGCGGGGGGGAGAACACTGAAGCTTTCTTT,CSVGGGENTEAFF
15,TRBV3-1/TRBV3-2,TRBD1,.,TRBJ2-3,TGTGCCAGCAGATTCACAGGGGACAGCACAGATACGCAGTATTTT,CASRFTGDSTDTQYF
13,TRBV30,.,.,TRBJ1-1,TGTGCCTGGATGACAGCCATGAACACTGAAGCTTTCTTT,CAWMTAMNTEAFF
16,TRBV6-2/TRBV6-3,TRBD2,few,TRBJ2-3,TGTGCCAGCAGTTGGGGACTAGCCTGGGACACAGATACGCAGTATTTT,CASSWGLAWDTDTQYF
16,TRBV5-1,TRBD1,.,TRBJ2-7,TGCGCCAGCAGCCCGGGACAGGGGGCCCAATTTGTGCAGCAGTACTTC,CASSPGQGAQFVQQYF
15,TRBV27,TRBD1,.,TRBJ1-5,TGTGCCAGCAGTTCCCGGGACAGGGCTTCTCAGCCCCAGCATTTT,CASSSRDRASQPQHF
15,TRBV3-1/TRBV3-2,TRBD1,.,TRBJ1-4,TGTGCCAGCAGCCAACCGGGACAGGGAGATGAAAAACTGTTTTTT,CASSQPGQGDEKLFF
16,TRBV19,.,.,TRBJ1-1,TGTGCCAGTAGTAGGGGGGGCGGCGACAGTAACACTGAAGCTTTCTTT,CASSRGGGDSNTEAFF
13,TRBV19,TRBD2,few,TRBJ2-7,TGTGCCAGTAGCCTATCGGGGGGCTACGAGCAGTACTTC,CASSLSGGYEQYF
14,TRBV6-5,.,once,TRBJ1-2,TGTGCCAGCAGTTACACTCAGGGTATCAATGGCTACACCTTC,CASSYTQGINGYTF
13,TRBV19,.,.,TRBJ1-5,TGTGCCAGTAGTATTAAGGGCGACAGGCCCCAGCATTTT,CASSIKGDRPQHF
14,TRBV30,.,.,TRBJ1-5,TGTGCCTGGAGTGTAATGACAGTTAATCAGCCCCAGCATTTT,CAWSVMTVNQPQHF
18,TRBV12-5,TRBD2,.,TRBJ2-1,TGTGCTAGTGGTTTGGGCCCGGCGGGGACTAGCGGTTACAATGAGCAGTTCTTC,CASGLGPAGTSGYNEQFF
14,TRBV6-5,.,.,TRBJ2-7,TGTGCCAGCAGTTACTCCACACGGGTCTACGAGCAGTACTTC,CASSYSTRVYEQYF
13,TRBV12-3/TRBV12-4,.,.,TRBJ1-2,TGTGCCAGCTCCTATAGGGAGTCCTATGGCTACACCTTC,CASSYRESYGYTF
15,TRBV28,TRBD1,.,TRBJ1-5,TGTGCCAGCAGTCGTCAGGGGGCCCCCAGTCAGCCCCAGCATTTT,CASSRQGAPSQPQHF
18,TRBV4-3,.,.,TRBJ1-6,TGCGCCAGCAGCCAGGAGAGGGCGGGCAGCTCCTATAATTCACCCCTCCACTTT,CASSQERAGSSYNSPLHF
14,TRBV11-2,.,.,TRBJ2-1,TGTGCCAGCAGCTTAGGGACGGGGGACAATGAGCAGTTCTTC,CASSLGTGDNEQFF
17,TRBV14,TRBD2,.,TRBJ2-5,TGTGCCAGCAGCCAAGATTGGGGACTAGCGGCCAAAGAGACCCAGTACTTC,CASSQDWGLAAKETQYF
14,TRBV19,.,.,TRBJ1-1,TGTGCCAGTAGTAGCTTTAGAACGAACACTGAAGCTTTCTTT,CASSSFRTNTEAFF
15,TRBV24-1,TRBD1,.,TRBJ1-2,TGTGCCACCAGTGAAACCGGGACAGGAGACTATGGCTACACCTTC,CATSETGTGDYGYTF
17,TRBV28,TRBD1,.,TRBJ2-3,TGTGCCAGCAGCCAGGATCAACCAGGGGGCAGCACAGATACGCAGTATTTT,CASSQDQPGGSTDTQYF
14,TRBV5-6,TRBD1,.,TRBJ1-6,TGTGCCAGCAGCCTCTGGACAGGAAATTCACCCCTCCACTTT,CASSLWTGNSPLHF
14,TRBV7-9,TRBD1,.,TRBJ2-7,TGTGCCAGCAGCTCTTTCGGGACAGGGGGCGAGCAGTACTTC,CASSSFGTGGEQYF
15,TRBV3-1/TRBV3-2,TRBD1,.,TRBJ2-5,TGTGCCAGCAGTCGCCCCGGGACAGGAGGGGAGACCCAGTACTTC,CASSRPGTGGETQYF
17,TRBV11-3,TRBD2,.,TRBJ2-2,TGTGCCAGCAGCTTAGAAAAGACTAGCAGGAACACCGGGGAGCTGTTTTTT,CASSLEKTSRNTGELFF
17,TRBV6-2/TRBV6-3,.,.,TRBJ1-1,TGTGCCAGCAGTTACGAGATCCTGGGACTATTGAACACTGAAGCTTTCTTT,CASSYEILGLLNTEAFF
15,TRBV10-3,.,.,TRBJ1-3,TGTGCCATCAGTGGCCCGGGTAGCTCTGGAAACACCATATATTTT,CAISGPGSSGNTIYF
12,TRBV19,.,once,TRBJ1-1,TGTGCCAGTAGTACAGGGTTCACTGAAGCTTTCTTT,CASSTGFTEAFF
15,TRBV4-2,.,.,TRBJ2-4,TGTGCCAGCAGCCAGGAGGGCTCGGGCAAAAACATTCAGTACTTC,CASSQEGSGKNIQYF